This TCR beta chain was captured in a study of identifying expanded T cells in peripheral blood (dated by TCRdb to about 2019). Looking at the study overall: Technical replicates were generated by sequencing separate aliquots of the same genomic DNA pool, with four replicates compared pairwise.

In this sample, this clone turned up once. Its antigen target is currently unknown. No qualities accompany the bases; no much larger clone lies one base away. Broad study findings and their caveats: The authors expected biological variance in healthy repertoires might increase further over much longer intervals such as months to years. The binomial model flagged around 1.1 differentially abundant clones between technical replicates, compared with about 16 over approximately two weeks and 19 to 20 over about four weeks. Across all healthy donors, variance in clone template counts between roughly two-week samples was found to increase significantly with total template count. The beta-binomial model significantly reduced the number of clones called differentially abundant and the false-positive rate across all healthy-donor time intervals.

V lost 5 bases and J lost 10 bases, and the count of bases not matched to a germline gene is 6. From cysteine to phenylalanine, the CDR3 is 11 amino acids long. Only the CDR3 portion is preserved as DNA: 33 bases, with reading frame beginning at the first base. The germline V gene encodes CDR1 DFQATT and CDR2 SNEGSKA (reference sequence). TCRbeta CDR3 regions were profiled with the immunoSEQ Assay using bias-controlled multiplex PCR amplification of genomic DNA. Per the authors' processing: To quantify the absolute abundance of each unique TCRbeta CDR3 region, the sequences were collapsed and filtered. Differential abundance was tested with a binomial (Fisher-equivalent) model and with a beta-binomial model adding time-dependent variance fitted from healthy donors. Clones with fewer than 5 combined templates were removed, and differential abundance was called for clones with a Benjamini-Hochberg FDR below 0.01. The form v = (b*log(k)+a)^2 was used to model beta-binomial variance as a function of total template count across the two samples. What TCRdb holds here is the immuneACCESS table cut down to in-frame rearrangements. Part of the clones is not present; checked against another copy, under half of the missing clones reflect an unresolved V gene, and the others are unexplained. V and J calls and clone size are as listed in that table; D and trimming were resolved from the DNA. The sample table contains 75,000 to 90,000 clones; only one count was recorded for around four fifths of them. More than 15% of the sample goes to the ten largest clones.

During the collection period, no immune events, such as infections, were documented for the healthy donors. Blood repertoires from healthy donors were used as a training cohort for calibrating time-dependent variance in a beta-binomial model of differential abundance of T-cell clones. The training cohort included around ten healthy donors, of whom 3 were female and 7 were male. An age range of roughly 29 to 64 years, with an average of around 44 years, was recorded for the donors. Whole blood, obtained from a commercial supplier, was collected from each healthy donor at three time points spaced roughly 14 days apart. Genomic DNA was extracted from unsorted whole blood for immunosequencing.

Sequenced input: blood. The V and J segments used are TRBV20-1 and TRBJ2-3, and TRBD2 matches 7 of the central bases. The receptor's source is a person between 18 and 75 years old in good health. In nucleotide form, the sequence is TGCAGTGCTCAGTCTAGCGGACCGCAGTATTTT. Its product reads: CSAQSSGPQYF.